This TCR beta chain appears in the sequencing data of a study of blood T cells in healthy people across ages. Study-wide points: Samples with more naive T cells showed higher observed beta diversity.

With a J-beta primer mix and a sample-barcoded 5' primer, a second PCR ran roughly 6 to 12 cycles. TCRdb fed the 5' RACE reads into MiXCR, producing one record per CDR3 protein. This table holds 1,800,000 or so distinct CDR3 sequences, about two fifths found once. Regarding this clonotype: Its antigen remains unknown.

The germline V gene has CDR1 SNHLY and CDR2 FYNNEI. V gave up 1 base and J gave up 5 bases, with 8 bases separating them. The CDR3 runs to 13 residues. The J gene is TRBJ2-5, the V gene TRBV2; D not resolved. The TCR was taken from a human donor in good health. What was sequenced was blood. The CDR3 region has the DNA TGTGCCAGCAGTGAAGTTGGGTGGGAGACCCAGTACTTC. Translating it yields CASSEVGWETQYF.